These T cell receptor beta chains were read from a single sample in a study of STAT5B mutations in CD4+ large granular lymphocyte leukemia. The repertoire was sequenced with immunoSEQ multiplex PCR; TCRdb's copy has only in-frame clones and lacks some. Here the sample spans about 21,000 clones, around three quarters being singletons. The sequencing sample was made of CD4+ T cells from blood buffy coats. The receptors stem from a human donor in good health. CDR3s leave out the opening cysteine and the closing phenylalanine or tryptophan.

J gene,V gene,CDR3 protein
TRBJ1-1,TRBV7-3,ASSPIQGTEAF
TRBJ1-2,TRBV30,AWGRDRPLGYT
TRBJ2-1,TRBV11-3,ASSGAGEGAGVMHEQF
TRBJ2-1,TRBV13,ASSSERRAGWGNSYNEQF
TRBJ1-1,TRBV5-1,ASSLSGQATEAF
TRBJ2-5,TRBV2,ASEFRQETQY
TRBJ1-1,TRBV11-3,ASSLVRAEAF
TRBJ2-3,TRBV4-2,ASSLSGSGDTQY
TRBJ2-7,TRBV19,ASSIDRTVYEQY
TRBJ2-3,TRBV5-4,ASSFMGTDTQY
TRBJ2-3,TRBV14,ASSRGLLTDTQY
TRBJ1-1,TRBV5-8,ASSLSLRTEAF
TRBJ2-1,TRBV20-1,SAGQGNEQF
TRBJ1-2,TRBV15,ATSPGGAYYGYT
TRBJ1-4,TRBV6-1,ASSEKRGMGKLF
TRBJ1-5,TRBV6-6,ASTRGSNQPQH
TRBJ2-5,TRBV27,ASSKRTSGRGETQY
TRBJ2-5,TRBV30,AWTVLATQY
TRBJ2-3,TRBV7-6,ASSFAALVGARTDTQY
TRBJ2-3,TRBV7-9,ASTPYPLAGVDTQY
TRBJ2-1,TRBV6-1,ASSANPTGHNEQF
TRBJ2-3,TRBV10-2,ASSSRDRGQDTQY
TRBJ1-5,TRBV5-4,ASSKDGVSNQPQH
TRBJ2-3,TRBV25-1,ASSPAGEVTDTQY